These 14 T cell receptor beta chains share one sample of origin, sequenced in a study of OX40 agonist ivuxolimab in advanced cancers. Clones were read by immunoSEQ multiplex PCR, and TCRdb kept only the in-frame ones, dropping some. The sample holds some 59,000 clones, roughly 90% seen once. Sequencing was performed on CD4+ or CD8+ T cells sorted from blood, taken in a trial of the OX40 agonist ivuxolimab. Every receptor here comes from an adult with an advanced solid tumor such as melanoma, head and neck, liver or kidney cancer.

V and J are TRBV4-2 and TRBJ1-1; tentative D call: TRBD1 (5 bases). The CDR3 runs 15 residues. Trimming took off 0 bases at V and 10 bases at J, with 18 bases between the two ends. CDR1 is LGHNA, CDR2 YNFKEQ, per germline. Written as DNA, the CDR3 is TGTGCCAGCAGCCAAGATCTTCCCCAGGCGGGGGGAGCTTTCTTT. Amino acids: CASSQDLPQAGGAFF.

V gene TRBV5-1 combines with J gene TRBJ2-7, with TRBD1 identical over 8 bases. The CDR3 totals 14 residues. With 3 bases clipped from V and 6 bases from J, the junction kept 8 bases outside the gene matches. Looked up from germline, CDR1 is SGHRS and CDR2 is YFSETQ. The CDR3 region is CASSSQQGDTEQYF. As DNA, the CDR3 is TGCGCCAGCAGCTCCCAACAGGGGGATACCGAGCAGTACTTC.

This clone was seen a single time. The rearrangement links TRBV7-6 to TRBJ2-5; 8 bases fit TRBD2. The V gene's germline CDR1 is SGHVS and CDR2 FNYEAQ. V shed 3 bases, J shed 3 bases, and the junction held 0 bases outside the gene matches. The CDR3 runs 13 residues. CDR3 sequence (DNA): TGTGCCAGCAGCTTTAGCGGGAAAGAGACCCAGTACTTC. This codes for CASSFSGKETQYF. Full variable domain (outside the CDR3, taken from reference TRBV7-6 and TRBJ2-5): GAGVSQSPRYKVTKRGQDVALRCDPISGHVSLYWYRQALGQGPEFLTYFNYEAQQDKSGLPNDRFSAERPEGSISTLTIQRTEQRDSAMYRCASSFSGKETQYFGPGTRLLVL.

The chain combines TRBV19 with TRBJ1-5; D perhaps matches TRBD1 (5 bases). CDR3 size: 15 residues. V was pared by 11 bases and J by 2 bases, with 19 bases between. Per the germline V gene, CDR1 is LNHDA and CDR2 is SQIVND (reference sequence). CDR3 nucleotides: TGTGCCTGTCGAGGGGCGGGGTTGGGCAATCAGCCCCAGCATTTT. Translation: CACRGAGLGNQPQHF.

Here the CDR3 reads CASSGGFFGGYSGANVLTF. CDR3 nucleotide sequence: TGTGCCAGCAGCGGGGGCTTTTTCGGCGGCTACTCTGGGGCCAACGTCCTGACTTTC. The J gene is TRBJ2-6, the V gene TRBV5-6; a possible D gene is TRBD1 (6 bases). Germline V lookup: CDR1 SGHDT, CDR2 YYEEEE. V was pared by 4 bases and J by 0 bases, with 20 bases between. The CDR3 is 19 residues long.

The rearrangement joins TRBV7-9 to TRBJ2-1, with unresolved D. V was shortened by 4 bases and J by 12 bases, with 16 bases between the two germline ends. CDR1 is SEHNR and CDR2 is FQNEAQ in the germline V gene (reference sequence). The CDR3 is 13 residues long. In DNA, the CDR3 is TGTGCCAGCAGCTCCGCCGGACCCCTGGGGCAGTTCTTC. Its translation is CASSSAGPLGQFF.

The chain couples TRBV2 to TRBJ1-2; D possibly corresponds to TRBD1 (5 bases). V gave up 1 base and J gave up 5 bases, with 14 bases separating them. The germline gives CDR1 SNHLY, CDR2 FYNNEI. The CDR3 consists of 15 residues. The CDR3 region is CASSEETGRGYGYTF. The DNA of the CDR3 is TGTGCCAGCAGTGAAGAGACCGGGAGGGGATATGGCTACACCTTC.

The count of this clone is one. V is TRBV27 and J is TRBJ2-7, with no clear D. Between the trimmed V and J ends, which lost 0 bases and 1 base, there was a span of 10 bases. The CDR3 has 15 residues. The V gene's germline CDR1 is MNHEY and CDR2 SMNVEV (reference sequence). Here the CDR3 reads CASSLSNRISYEQYF. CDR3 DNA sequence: TGTGCCAGCAGTTTATCCAACAGAATTTCCTACGAGCAGTACTTC.

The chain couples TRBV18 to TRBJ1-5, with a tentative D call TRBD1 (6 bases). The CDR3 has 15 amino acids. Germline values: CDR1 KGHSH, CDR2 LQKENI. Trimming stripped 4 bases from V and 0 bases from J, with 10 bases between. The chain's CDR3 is CASSLGDNSNQPQHF. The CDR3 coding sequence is TGTGCCAGCTCACTAGGGGACAATAGCAATCAGCCCCAGCATTTT.

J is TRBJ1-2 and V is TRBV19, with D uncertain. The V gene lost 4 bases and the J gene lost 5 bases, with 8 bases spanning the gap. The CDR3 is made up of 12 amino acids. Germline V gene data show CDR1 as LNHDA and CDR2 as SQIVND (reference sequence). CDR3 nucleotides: TGTGCCAGTAGTACACAGTCGTATGGCTACACCTTC. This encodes CASSTQSYGYTF.

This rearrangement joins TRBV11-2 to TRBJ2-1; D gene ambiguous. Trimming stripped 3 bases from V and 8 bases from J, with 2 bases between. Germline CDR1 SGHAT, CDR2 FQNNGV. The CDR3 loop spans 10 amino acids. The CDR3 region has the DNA TGTGCCAGCAGCTTCGATGAGCAGTTCTTC. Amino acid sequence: CASSFDEQFF.

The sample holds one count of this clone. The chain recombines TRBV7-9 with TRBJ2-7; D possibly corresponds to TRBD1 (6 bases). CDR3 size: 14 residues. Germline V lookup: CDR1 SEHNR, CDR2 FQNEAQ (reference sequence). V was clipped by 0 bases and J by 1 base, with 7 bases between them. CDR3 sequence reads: CASSLAGTSYEQYF. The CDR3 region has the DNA TGTGCCAGCAGCTTAGCGGGGACATCCTACGAGCAGTACTTC.

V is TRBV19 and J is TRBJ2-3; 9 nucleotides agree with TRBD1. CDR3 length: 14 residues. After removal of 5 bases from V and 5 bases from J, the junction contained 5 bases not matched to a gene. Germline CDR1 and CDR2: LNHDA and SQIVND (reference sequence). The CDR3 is CASSFRQGEDTQYF. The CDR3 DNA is TGTGCCAGTAGTTTCCGACAGGGGGAAGATACGCAGTATTTT.

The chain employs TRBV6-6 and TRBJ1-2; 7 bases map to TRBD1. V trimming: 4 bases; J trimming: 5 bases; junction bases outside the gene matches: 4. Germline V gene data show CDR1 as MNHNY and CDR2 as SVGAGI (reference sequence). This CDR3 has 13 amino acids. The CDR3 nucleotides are TGTGCCAGCAGTTCAGACAGGGTGTATGGCTACACCTTC. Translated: CASSSDRVYGYTF.